One T cell receptor beta chain is described in this entry. Its antigen specificity is not known. No clone much larger than this one lies a single base away; base qualities are absent. There are 13 amino acids in the CDR3, from cysteine to phenylalanine inclusive. Solely the CDR3 DNA is kept, with 39 bases framed from the first base. CDR1 and CDR2 are drawn from the germline V gene: SGHVS, FQNEAQ. Trimming accounts for 10 bases at V and 2 bases at J, while the number of junction bases matched to no gene is 5. TCRbeta CDR3 regions were amplified from genomic DNA using the immunoSEQ Assay, a bias-controlled multiplex PCR. Regarding the original processing steps: The number of nucleated cells in each sample was estimated by amplification of reference gene primers within the assay. Sequence reads were collapsed and filtered to measure the absolute abundance of every unique TCRbeta CDR3 rearrangement. For each sample, productive Simpson clonality was calculated as the square root of Simpson's diversity index across productive rearrangements. Imported from immuneACCESS, the table was reduced by TCRdb to in-frame sequences with V and J called. These copies leave out some clones; in studies compared against another copy, an unresolved V gene accounts for under half, and the cause of the remainder is not known. The V and J calls and the clone size are those of that table, but D and trimming were determined from the DNA. This sample holds around 260,000 clones; about 80% were observed only once. Approximately 4% of the sample lies in the top ten.

In the prospective study, participants were about 18 to 100 years old, resided in about two dozen geographic areas of the United States, and were enrolled through a virtual design. In the prospective study, cohorts were assigned on the basis of participant-reported clinical history obtained from a screening survey and a study questionnaire. In the prospective study, mobile phlebotomists collected whole blood, serum and a nasopharyngeal or oropharyngeal swab from each participant. Over a roughly 2-month period, participants in the prospective study had the option of providing additional blood draws and questionnaires. Before DNA extraction, blood samples from the prospective study were shipped at room temperature or frozen. The sample is drawn from a study of blood T cell repertoires in COVID-19 (dated by TCRdb to the early 2020s). Regarding the study in general: Samples covering the acute and convalescent phases of COVID-19 were provided by collaborators in the United States, Italy and Spain. The prospective study material was composed of cDNA or gDNA derived from T cells, B-cell-depleted T cells, or PBMCs. Deeply sampled blood TCRbeta repertoires from subjects exposed to, actively infected with, or recovered from COVID-19 were included in the dataset. The repertoires were released in a freely available public database meant as a resource for research on the immune response to SARS-CoV-2. The samples were drawn from the first 160 participants of the ongoing ImmuneRACE study and from over a thousand subjects provided by 6 global collaborators. A de-identified subject ID, COVID-19 status, age in years and sex were almost always included in the sample metadata. Where HLA class I and class II types were available, the types were taken from metadata supplied by the sample provider, not from assay-based typing. Here is what the overall study found, with its caveats: The amount of clinical and demographic metadata varied by source and participant and was provided uncurated.

This receptor was identified in a man aged 25-45 years with acute COVID-19. The receptor chain draws on TRBV7-8 and TRBJ1-5; 7 central bases correspond to TRBD1. Material for sequencing was PBMCs or T cells enriched from blood (not recorded which). The nucleotide sequence reads as follows: TGTGCCACCAGGGGGGGAGGCAATCAGCCCCAGCATTTT. Translated, it reads CATRGGGNQPQHF.